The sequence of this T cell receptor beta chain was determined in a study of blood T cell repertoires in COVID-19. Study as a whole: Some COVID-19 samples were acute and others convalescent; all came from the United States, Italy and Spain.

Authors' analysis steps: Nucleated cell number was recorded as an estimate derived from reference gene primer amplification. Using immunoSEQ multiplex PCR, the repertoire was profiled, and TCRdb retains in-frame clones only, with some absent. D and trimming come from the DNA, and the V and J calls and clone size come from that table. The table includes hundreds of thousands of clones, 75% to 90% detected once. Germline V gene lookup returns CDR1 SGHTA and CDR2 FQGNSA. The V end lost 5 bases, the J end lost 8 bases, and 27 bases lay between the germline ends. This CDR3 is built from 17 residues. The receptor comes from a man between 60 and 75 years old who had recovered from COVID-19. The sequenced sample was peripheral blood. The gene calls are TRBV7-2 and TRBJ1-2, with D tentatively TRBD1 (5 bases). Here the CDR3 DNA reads TGTGCCAGCAGCGAATCCCGGCAGAGAGCGGGGGGATCAGGCTACACCTTC. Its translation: CASSESRQRAGGSGYTF. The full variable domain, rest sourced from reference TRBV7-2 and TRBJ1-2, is GAGVSQSPSNKVTEKGKDVELRCDPISGHTALYWYRQSLGQGLEFLIYFQGNSAPDKSGLPSDRFSAERTGGSVSTLTIQRTQQEDSAVYLCASSESRQRAGGSGYTFGSGTRLTVV.